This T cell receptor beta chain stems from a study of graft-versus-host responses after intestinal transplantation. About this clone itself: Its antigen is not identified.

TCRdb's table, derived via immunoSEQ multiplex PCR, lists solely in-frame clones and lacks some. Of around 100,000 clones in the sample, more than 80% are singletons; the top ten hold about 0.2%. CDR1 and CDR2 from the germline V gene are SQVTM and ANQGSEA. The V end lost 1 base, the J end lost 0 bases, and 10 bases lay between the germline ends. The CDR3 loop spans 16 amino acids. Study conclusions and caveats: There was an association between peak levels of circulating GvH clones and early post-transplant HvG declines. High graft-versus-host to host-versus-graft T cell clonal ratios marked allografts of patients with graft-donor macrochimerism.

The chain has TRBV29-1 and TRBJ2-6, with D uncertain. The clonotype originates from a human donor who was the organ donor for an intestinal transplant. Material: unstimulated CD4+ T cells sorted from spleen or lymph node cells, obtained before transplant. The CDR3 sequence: CSVEALQPSGANVLTF. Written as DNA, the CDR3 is TGCAGCGTTGAAGCCCTCCAACCCTCTGGGGCCAACGTCCTGACTTTC.